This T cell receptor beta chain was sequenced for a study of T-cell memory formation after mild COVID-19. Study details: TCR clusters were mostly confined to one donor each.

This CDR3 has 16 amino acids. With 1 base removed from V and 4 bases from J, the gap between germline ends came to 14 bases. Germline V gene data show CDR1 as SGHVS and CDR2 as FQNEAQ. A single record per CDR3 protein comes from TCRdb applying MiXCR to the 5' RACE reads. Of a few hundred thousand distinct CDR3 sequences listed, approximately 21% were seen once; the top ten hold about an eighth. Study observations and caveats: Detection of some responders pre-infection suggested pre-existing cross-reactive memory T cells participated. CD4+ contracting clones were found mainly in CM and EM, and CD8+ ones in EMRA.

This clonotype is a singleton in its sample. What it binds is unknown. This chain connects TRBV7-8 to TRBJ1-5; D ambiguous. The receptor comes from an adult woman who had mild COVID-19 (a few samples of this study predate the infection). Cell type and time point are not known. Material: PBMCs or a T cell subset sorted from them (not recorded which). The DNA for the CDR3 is TGTGCCAGCAGCTTAGAAGGGAGTCTAGCGAATCAGCCCCAGCATTTT. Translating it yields CASSLEGSLANQPQHF.